This TCR beta chain derives from a study of blood T cells in healthy people across ages. Study in general: About one barcoded beta molecule per two T cells was the capture yield of template switching.

As for this clonotype: Antigen unknown.

The CDR3 is 12 residues long. The V end was cut by 0 bases, the J end by 7 bases, with 7 bases between. The germline CDR1 and CDR2 sequences are SGDLS and YYNGEE. Study-wide results and caveats: Roughly linear age-related decline in beta diversity appeared, significant by age approximately 40.

Using a J-beta primer mix together with a sample-barcoded 5' primer, a second PCR was run for about 7 to 12 cycles. TCRdb itself ran the 5' RACE reads through MiXCR, one entry per CDR3 protein. The table lists just over 1 million distinct CDR3 sequences, 45% of them singletons. The rearrangement uses TRBV9 and TRBJ1-2; D gene ambiguous. The sequencing input was blood. The receptor was isolated from an older woman in good health. The CDR3 nucleotides read TGTGCCAGCAGCGTAGTCTACGGTGGCTACACCTTC. This gives the protein CASSVVYGGYTF.